The sequence of this T cell receptor beta chain was determined in a study of T cell responses to AZD1222 COVID-19 vaccine. Notes on the study in general: Spike-specific TCR breadth and depth went up after people got two AZD1222 doses. Spike regions recognized by vaccine-associated CD4 TCRs spanned the protein, led by 160-218 and 743-854.

Sequencing was performed with immunoSEQ multiplex PCR; in TCRdb, only in-frame clones are kept and a portion is missing. The sample lists 100,000 to 130,000 clones; approximately 89% were seen once. CDR3 length equals 16 residues. The trim removed 4 bases at V and 9 bases at J, leaving 15 bases unmatched. CDR1 and CDR2 (germline): SGDLS, YYNGEE. In regard to this clone: Its target is not known.

The sequenced sample was peripheral blood, obtained on day 0 of MenACWY control vaccination. The chain carries TRBV9 and TRBJ2-1, with 8 bases fitting TRBD1. This TCR came from an adult in good health. The CDR3 region is CASSLYRDRKVGEQFF. DNA for the CDR3: TGTGCCAGCAGCTTATACCGGGACAGGAAAGTCGGTGAGCAGTTCTTC.